The 16 T cell receptor beta chains in this list originate from one sample, sequenced in a study of cytomegalovirus exposure and HLA in healthy donors. The study ran its PCR with 60 Vbeta and 13 Jbeta primers. The protocol was immunoSEQ multiplex PCR, while the TCRdb copy is restricted to in-frame clones and leaves out a portion. The sample records some 150,000 clones, around 10% being singletons. The sample comprised PBMCs. The receptor set was obtained from a male donor in good health and CMV-seronegative.

This clone was counted only a few times. The chain has TRBV7-2 and TRBJ2-7; 9 bases agree with TRBD2. The CDR3 spans 14 residues. The ends lost 3 bases at V and 2 bases at J; junction bases unmatched: 2. Germline V gives CDR1 SGHTA, CDR2 FQGNSA. CDR3 DNA: TGTGCCAGCAGCTTTGCGGGAGGGACCTACGAGCAGTACTTC. Translation gives CASSFAGGTYEQYF.

This rearrangement joins TRBV9 to TRBJ1-2; D gene ambiguous. V was trimmed by 3 bases and J by 3 bases, leaving 12 bases between them. This CDR3 region has 14 residues. Germline CDR1 is SGDLS and CDR2 is YYNGEE. The CDR3 DNA reads as TGTGCCAGCAGCGCATCCGGGTTACACTATGGCTACACCTTC. Amino acid sequence: CASSASGLHYGYTF.

The rearrangement links TRBV28 to TRBJ1-1; 8 nucleotides agree with TRBD1. The CDR3 runs 14 residues. V dropped 5 bases and J dropped 3; count of bases not matched to a gene: 5. Germline-derived CDR1 and CDR2 are MDHEN and SYDVKM. CDR3 sequence: CASSIRGRDTEAFF. CDR3 sequence (DNA): TGTGCCAGCAGTATCAGGGGGCGGGACACTGAAGCTTTCTTT.

V is TRBV28 and J is TRBJ1-1; D might be TRBD1 (5 bases). CDR1 and CDR2 from the germline V gene are MDHEN and SYDVKM. V was pared by 6 bases and J by 8 bases, with 7 bases between. This CDR3 region has 10 residues. The CDR3 here is CASSRGEAFF. CDR3 DNA: TGTGCCAGCAGCCGGGGGGAAGCTTTCTTT.

This clone was observed a few times. The CDR3 region has the DNA TGCAGCGTTGAAGGCGGCTCTGGGGCCAACGTCCTGACTTTC. It encodes CSVEGGSGANVLTF. The rearrangement links TRBV29-1 to TRBJ2-6; D unclear. CDR1 and CDR2 from the germline V gene are SQVTM and ANQGSEA. V lost 1 base and J lost 0, with 4 bases in between. This CDR3 is 14 amino acids long.

This clone turned up a few times. This chain connects TRBV6-1 to TRBJ2-1; 10 bases map to TRBD1. This CDR3 contains 14 residues. The V segment lost 8 bases and the J segment 5 bases; nucleotides outside the gene matches: 6. Germline assignment: CDR1 MNHNS and CDR2 SASEGT. CDR3 nucleotide sequence: TGTGCCAGCTTAGACAGGGGGCCCCACAATGAGCAGTTCTTC. This codes for CASLDRGPHNEQFF.

This sequence joins TRBV27 and TRBJ1-5; D unresolved. Germline CDR1 is MNHEY and CDR2 is SMNVEV (reference sequence). The V and J ends lost 2 bases and 3 bases respectively, with 11 bases between them. CDR3 length: 15 residues. CDR3 sequence reads: CASSLMSQFNQPQHF. The CDR3 nucleotides read TGTGCCAGCAGTTTAATGTCGCAGTTCAATCAGCCCCAGCATTTT.

V gene TRBV2 combines with J gene TRBJ1-1; 7 bases align to TRBD1. With V trimmed by 6 bases and J by 0 bases, 7 bases remained unmatched. Per the germline V gene, CDR1 is SNHLY and CDR2 is FYNNEI. This CDR3 has 15 residues. CDR3 coding DNA: TGTGCCAGCAGGTATTTGACAGGGATGAACACTGAAGCTTTCTTT. Its protein is CASRYLTGMNTEAFF.

The V call is TRBV29-1, the J call TRBJ2-1; TRBD2 agrees at 9 bases. The germline gives CDR1 SQVTM, CDR2 ANQGSEA. The CDR3 length is 15 residues. V shed 4 bases, J shed 2 bases, and the junction held 6 bases outside the gene matches. This CDR3 reads CSVVYGGGAYNEQFF. In DNA, the CDR3 is TGCAGCGTTGTGTACGGCGGGGGGGCCTACAATGAGCAGTTCTTC.

V usage is TRBV4-1 and J usage is TRBJ2-5; maybe TRBD1 (6 bases). Deletions cut 3 bases from V and 5 bases from J, with 13 bases between. Germline V CDR1 and CDR2: MGHRA, YSYEKL. The CDR3 length is 14 residues. The CDR3 sequence is CASSHGTGIETQYF. CDR3 bases: TGCGCCAGCAGCCATGGAACAGGGATCGAGACCCAGTACTTC.

This clone came up a few times. The CDR3 spells CASSQVGHILGTVRGANVLTF. CDR3 DNA: TGCGCCAGCAGCCAAGTCGGGCACATATTAGGGACAGTTCGAGGGGCCAACGTCCTGACTTTC. The chain links TRBV4-1 to TRBJ2-6; 7 bases map to TRBD1. Unmatched junction bases numbered 19, after V lost 1 base and J lost 4 bases. CDR3 length equals 21 residues. Germline CDR1 and CDR2: MGHRA and YSYEKL.

This clone was seen a handful of times. The V call is TRBV27, the J call TRBJ2-7; 8 bases line up with TRBD1. Trimming removed 5 bases from V and 4 bases from J; junction bases left unmatched: 4. This CDR3 has 13 amino acids. Germline CDR1 and CDR2: MNHEY and SMNVEV (reference sequence). CDR3 DNA sequence: TGTGCCAGCAGTCGACAGGGGATGTACGAGCAGTACTTC. Translation: CASSRQGMYEQYF.

This clone was seen a few times. The chain joins TRBV7-2 to TRBJ1-2, with D perhaps TRBD1 (5 bases). Trimming took 1 base from V and 2 from J, leaving 8 bases between them. The germline gives CDR1 SGHTA, CDR2 FQGNSA. CDR3 length: 14 amino acids. CDR3 in amino acids: CASSLVKGNYGYTF. The CDR3 region has the DNA TGTGCCAGCAGCTTAGTAAAGGGGAACTATGGCTACACCTTC.

This chain joins TRBV6-1 and TRBJ2-6; no definite D call. The V end lost 10 bases, the J end lost 4 bases, and 11 bases lay between the germline ends. Germline lookup yields CDR1 MNHNS and CDR2 SASEGT. The CDR3 runs to 13 residues. CDR3 loop: CAIAIPGANVLTF. The CDR3, as DNA: TGTGCCATTGCGATCCCCGGGGCCAACGTCCTGACTTTC.

The chain uses TRBV28 and TRBJ2-1, with 8 bases aligning to TRBD1. The CDR3 sequence is 15 residues long. V shed 5 bases, J shed 13 bases, and the junction held 16 bases outside the gene matches. In germline, CDR1 is MDHEN, CDR2 SYDVKM. The CDR3 loop reads CASSDGQGAYDCQFF. DNA for the CDR3: TGTGCCAGCAGTGATGGACAGGGAGCTTATGATTGCCAGTTCTTC.

The gene calls are TRBV6-5 and TRBJ1-2; 7 bases line up with TRBD1. The CDR3 is 14 residues long. V shed 5 bases, J shed 8 bases, and the junction held 11 bases outside the gene matches. CDR1 MNHEY and CDR2 SVGAGI come from the germline V gene. CDR3 residues: CASSLRQGRWGYTF. As DNA, the CDR3 is TGTGCCAGCAGTCTAAGACAGGGACGCTGGGGCTACACCTTC.